The 26 T cell receptor beta chains below come from one sample, sequenced in a study of blood T cell repertoires in COVID-19. Assay used: immunoSEQ multiplex PCR; TCRdb lists only in-frame clones, some missing. The table shows 250,000 or so clones, with over 65% occurring only once. The sequencing sample was made of peripheral blood. The receptors originated from a woman of 80 years or more with acute or convalescent COVID-19.

Points on this clone: The sample contains more than one DNA sequence encoding this CDR3. The rearrangement joins TRBV10-3 to TRBJ2-7, with D tentatively TRBD2 (5 bases). Germline V gives CDR1 ENHRY, CDR2 SYGVKD. Trimming cost V 0 bases and J 0 bases, with 6 bases left between them. This CDR3 region has 14 residues. CDR3 amino acids: CAISESGSSYEQYF. CDR3 coding DNA: TGTGCCATCAGTGAGTCGGGGAGCTCCTACGAGCAGTACTTC.

The gene calls are TRBV3-1 (or the pseudogene TRBV3-2) and TRBJ1-6; D uncertain. The germline V gene encodes CDR1 LGHDT and CDR2 YNNKEL (reference sequence). This CDR3 comprises 15 residues. V lost 0 bases and J lost 9, with 12 bases in between. CDR3 nucleotide sequence: TGTGCCAGCAGCCAAGAATCCAGGTTGGGTTCACCCCTCCACTTT. It specifies CASSQESRLGSPLHF.

This rearrangement joins TRBV7-2 to TRBJ2-7, with 8 bases fitting TRBD1. The CDR3 contains 15 residues. V was clipped by 5 bases and J by 1 base; unmatched bases: 7. The germline V gene encodes CDR1 SGHTA and CDR2 FQGNSA. The chain's CDR3 is CASSARTGSSYEQYF. As DNA, the CDR3 is TGTGCCAGCAGCGCCAGGACAGGGAGTTCCTACGAGCAGTACTTC.

CDR3 coding DNA: TGTGCCACCAGCAGCACAGGGGGCGTCAGCACTGAAGCTTTCTTT. It encodes CATSSTGGVSTEAFF. The J gene is TRBJ1-1, the V gene TRBV15; TRBD1 matches at 9 bases. After removal of 3 bases from V and 4 bases from J, the junction contained 6 bases not matched to a gene. CDR1 LNHNV and CDR2 YYDKDF come from the germline V gene (reference sequence). The CDR3 totals 15 residues.

The chain carries TRBV6-5 and TRBJ1-1; D is uncertain. From germline, CDR1 is MNHEY and CDR2 SVGAGI. The CDR3 has 15 amino acids. Trimming removed 0 bases at V and 1 base at J, with 9 bases between. The CDR3 DNA sequence: TGTGCCAGCAGTTACTCGCCAGGATCGAACACTGAAGCTTTCTTT. Translation: CASSYSPGSNTEAFF.

The chain combines TRBV6-5 with TRBJ2-1; D possibly corresponds to TRBD2 (6 bases). Germline loops: CDR1 MNHEY, CDR2 SVGAGI. Trimming stripped 7 bases from V and 5 bases from J, with 18 bases between. This CDR3 is 15 amino acids long. The CDR3 DNA is TGTGCCAGCACCCGGTCGGAGGGCAAAAACAATGAGCAGTTCTTC. Translated, it gives CASTRSEGKNNEQFF.

For this clone: Other DNA sequences in this sample translate to the same CDR3. The chain carries TRBV3-1 (or the pseudogene TRBV3-2) and TRBJ2-5; maybe TRBD2 (6 bases). Per the germline V gene, CDR1 is LGHDT and CDR2 is YNNKEL (reference sequence). The CDR3 consists of 14 residues. The V end was cut by 2 bases, the J end by 1 base, with 8 bases between. CDR3 residues: CASSQRSGQETQYF. Written as DNA, the CDR3 is TGTGCCAGCAGCCAACGTAGCGGCCAAGAGACCCAGTACTTC.

The chain carries TRBV18 and TRBJ1-2, with TRBD1 as a possible D gene (6 bases). The V and J ends lost 3 bases and 1 base respectively, with 12 bases between them. Germline V lookup: CDR1 KGHSH, CDR2 LQKENI. The CDR3 is 15 residues long. Written as DNA, the CDR3 is TGTGCCAGCTCACCGGACAGCTCGCTTAACTATGGCTACACCTTC. It specifies CASSPDSSLNYGYTF.

The chain recombines TRBV19 with TRBJ1-6, with TRBD1 matching over 12 bases. J gave up 0 bases and V 5 bases, and 11 bases lay outside the gene matches. The germline CDR1 and CDR2 sequences are LNHDA and SQIVND (reference sequence). The CDR3 has 20 amino acids. CDR3 sequence (DNA): TGTGCCAGTAGTCGCCGCCCGCCGGGACAGGGGGCCTCCTATAATTCACCCCTCCACTTT. It yields the protein CASSRRPPGQGASYNSPLHF.

The V gene is TRBV10-2, the J gene TRBJ1-5, with unresolved D. Trimming took off 0 bases at V and 2 bases at J, with 5 bases between the two ends. Per germline, CDR1 WSHSY and CDR2 SAAADI. The CDR3 is 14 amino acids. The CDR3 DNA is TGCGCCAGCAGTGAGTCCGGTCGCAATCAGCCCCAGCATTTT. This encodes CASSESGRNQPQHF.

This chain links TRBV7-2 with TRBJ2-5; D gene ambiguous. With 1 base removed from V and 0 bases from J, the gap between germline ends came to 3 bases. The germline gives CDR1 SGHTA, CDR2 FQGNSA. This CDR3 has 13 residues. The CDR3 spells CASSLGDQETQYF. CDR3 nucleotides: TGTGCCAGCAGCTTAGGCGACCAAGAGACCCAGTACTTC. Supplemented by reference TRBV7-2 and TRBJ2-5, the full variable domain reads GAGVSQSPSNKVTEKGKDVELRCDPISGHTALYWYRQSLGQGLEFLIYFQGNSAPDKSGLPSDRFSAERTGGSVSTLTIQRTQQEDSAVYLCASSLGDQETQYFGPGTRLLVL.

J is TRBJ2-7 and V is TRBV30, with D possibly called TRBD1 or TRBD2 (6 bases each). The V and J ends lost 5 bases and 4 bases respectively, with 12 bases between them. From germline, CDR1 is GTSNPN and CDR2 SVGIG (reference sequence). The CDR3 consists of 12 residues. The CDR3 DNA sequence: TGTGCCTGGGGGGGGCTGGGTTACGAGCAGTACTTC. This gives the protein CAWGGLGYEQYF.

The genes are TRBV7-2 and TRBJ2-7, with 10 bases aligning to TRBD2. Unmatched junction bases numbered 13, after V lost 6 bases and J lost 2 bases. CDR1 and CDR2 (germline): SGHTA, FQGNSA. CDR3 length equals 17 residues. CDR3 amino acids: CASSYSGGQLPTYEQYF. In DNA, the CDR3 is TGTGCCAGCAGTTATAGCGGGGGGCAACTGCCGACCTACGAGCAGTACTTC. The complete variable domain, with remaining parts taken from reference TRBV7-2 and TRBJ2-7, reads GAGVSQSPSNKVTEKGKDVELRCDPISGHTALYWYRQSLGQGLEFLIYFQGNSAPDKSGLPSDRFSAERTGGSVSTLTIQRTQQEDSAVYLCASSYSGGQLPTYEQYFGPGTRLTVT.

The genes are TRBV5-6 and TRBJ2-1; TRBD2 agrees at 7 bases. CDR1 and CDR2 from the germline V gene are SGHDT and YYEEEE. V was pared by 2 bases and J by 7 bases, with 3 bases of the junction left unmatched. The CDR3 extends over 13 amino acids. The chain's CDR3 is CASSFRTRNEQFF. Here the CDR3 DNA reads TGTGCCAGCAGCTTTAGGACTAGGAATGAGCAGTTCTTC.

V usage is TRBV15 and J usage is TRBJ2-6; 7 bases align to TRBD1. The length of the CDR3 is 16 residues. Germline V lookup: CDR1 LNHNV, CDR2 YYDKDF (reference sequence). Trimming at V came to 3 bases and at J to 0 bases, leaving 2 bases not matched to a gene. CDR3 region: CATSRRQGSGANVLTF. The CDR3 nucleotides are TGTGCCACCAGCAGGCGACAGGGCTCTGGGGCCAACGTCCTGACTTTC.

This clone was seen once. The chain is built from TRBV6-1 and TRBJ2-7, with TRBD2 matching over 14 bases. The V segment lost 3 bases and the J segment 11 bases; nucleotides outside the gene matches: 12. This CDR3 has 16 amino acids. The germline V gene encodes CDR1 MNHNS and CDR2 SASEGT. This CDR3 reads CASSEGLAGARIREYF. The CDR3 nucleotides read TGTGCCAGCAGTGAGGGACTAGCGGGAGCCCGAATTCGTGAGTACTTC.

This clone came up once. The chain recombines TRBV9 with TRBJ2-1; 11 bases are shared with TRBD2. The CDR3 runs 16 residues. Germline CDR1 is SGDLS and CDR2 is YYNGEE. J gave up 9 bases and V 4 bases, and 12 bases lay outside the gene matches. CDR3 bases: TGTGCCAGCAGCTTCCGACTAGCGGGGATGGCCGGTGAGCAGTTCTTC. It encodes CASSFRLAGMAGEQFF.

The chain joins TRBV11-3 to TRBJ2-1, with a possible D match to TRBD2 (6 bases). This CDR3 spans 15 amino acids. In germline, CDR1 is SGHNT, CDR2 YENEEA. Trimming cost V 5 bases and J 5 bases, with 16 bases left between them. The CDR3 sequence: CASSPGGIRNNEQFF. The DNA for the CDR3 is TGTGCCAGCAGCCCGGGCGGGATACGTAACAATGAGCAGTTCTTC.

The chain has TRBV6-6 and TRBJ2-7, with 7 bases fitting TRBD1. From germline, CDR1 is MNHNY and CDR2 SVGAGI (reference sequence). CDR3 size: 15 residues. V dropped 5 bases and J dropped 0; count of bases not matched to a gene: 7. CDR3 in DNA: TGTGCCAGCAGTACAACCGACAGGGCCTCCTACGAGCAGTACTTC. The encoded protein is CASSTTDRASYEQYF.

The genes are TRBV3-1 (or the pseudogene TRBV3-2) and TRBJ2-7; D remains ambiguous. The V gene's germline CDR1 is LGHDT and CDR2 YNNKEL (reference sequence). V was cut by 0 bases and J by 6 bases, with 9 bases left in between. The length of the CDR3 is 13 residues. The CDR3 region is CASSQDSRAEQYF. Written as DNA, the CDR3 is TGTGCCAGCAGCCAAGATAGCCGTGCCGAGCAGTACTTC.

The chain couples TRBV3-1 (or the pseudogene TRBV3-2) to TRBJ2-7; 7 positions agree with TRBD2. Germline loops: CDR1 LGHDT, CDR2 YNNKEL (reference sequence). V dropped 2 bases and J dropped 4; count of bases not matched to a gene: 14. The CDR3 is made up of 17 amino acids. The CDR3 nucleotides are TGTGCCAGCAGCCAACAGTTGCTTTTCGGAGCGGGGTACGAGCAGTACTTC. Encoded protein: CASSQQLLFGAGYEQYF.

The chain has TRBV15 and TRBJ1-5, with D tentatively TRBD1 (6 bases). The CDR3 runs to 15 residues. Germline V gene sequence: CDR1 LNHNV, CDR2 YYDKDF (reference sequence). V was pared by 1 base and J by 9 bases, with 16 bases between. CDR3 in amino acids: CATSRGVQGGWPQHF. CDR3 nucleotide sequence: TGTGCCACCAGCAGAGGAGTACAGGGCGGATGGCCCCAGCATTTT.

This clone came up a few times. V gene TRBV15 combines with J gene TRBJ1-3; 8 bases line up with TRBD1. The CDR3 length is 18 residues. The germline gives CDR1 LNHNV, CDR2 YYDKDF (reference sequence). V was pared by 0 bases and J by 4 bases, with 11 bases of the junction left unmatched. In DNA form, the CDR3 reads TGTGCCACCAGCAGAGATCTGGGACAGGTGGTTGAGGGAAACACCATATATTTT. Protein: CATSRDLGQVVEGNTIYF.

In its sample, this clone was seen a few times. V is TRBV19 and J is TRBJ2-3; 13 positions match TRBD2. The CDR3 consists of 14 residues. CDR1 is LNHDA and CDR2 is SQIVND in the germline V gene (reference sequence). Trimming removed 7 bases from V and 14 bases from J; junction bases left unmatched: 12. CDR3 DNA: TGTGCCAGTACCCAGACTAGCGGGGGGACCTTCCTGTATTTT. Its translation is CASTQTSGGTFLYF.

The chain recombines TRBV7-9 with TRBJ2-7; TRBD2 aligns across 9 bases. The CDR3 is 16 residues long. CDR1 and CDR2 from the germline V gene are SEHNR and FQNEAQ (reference sequence). Germline trimming cut 5 bases from V and 5 bases from J; bases unmatched to any gene: 13. CDR3 nucleotides: TGTGCCAGCAGCCCAGATAGGAGGGGACTAGCCGACGAGCAGTACTTC. Encoded protein: CASSPDRRGLADEQYF.

This sequence joins TRBV27 and TRBJ1-1; perhaps TRBD1 as D (6 bases). The CDR3 totals 15 residues. Germline CDR1 reads MNHEY; CDR2 reads SMNVEV (reference sequence). Trimming cost V 2 bases and J 1 base, with 11 bases left between them. In DNA form, the CDR3 reads TGTGCCAGCAGTTTACCCTACAGGGAGAACACTGAAGCTTTCTTT. It encodes CASSLPYRENTEAFF.